This TCR beta chain appears in the sequencing data of a study of blood T cells in healthy people across ages. Background on the study: About one barcoded beta molecule per two T cells was captured by template switching.

Primers used in a second PCR of about 6 to 11 cycles were a sample-barcoded 5' primer and a J-beta primer mix. The authors tagged each cDNA molecule using a template-switch adaptor with 12 random nucleotides. One entry per CDR3 protein results from TCRdb running MiXCR on the 5' RACE reads. The sample has some 1.5 million distinct CDR3 sequences, 28% seen once. Germline-derived CDR1 and CDR2 are SGHRS and YFSETQ. CDR3 length: 15 residues. The V end was cut by 0 bases, the J end by 9 bases, with 16 bases between. The sequence was collected from a woman in her twenties or thirties in good health. This chain uses TRBV5-1 with TRBJ2-1; the D gene is possibly TRBD2 (8 bases). The sequenced sample consisted of blood. This chain's CDR3 is CASSLVGRGRSEQFF. The CDR3 bases are TGCGCCAGCAGCTTGGTCGGGAGGGGGCGCAGTGAGCAGTTCTTC.